This T cell receptor (beta chain) was identified in a study of identical twins. This clonotype was seen a single time. Each CDR3 protein is one row after TCRdb ran MiXCR on the 5' RACE reads. This table holds approximately 890,000 distinct CDR3 sequences, 12% found once. Per germline, CDR1 LNHDA and CDR2 SQIVND (reference sequence). The length of the CDR3 is 13 residues. V was clipped by 3 bases and J by 6 bases; unmatched bases: 2. These same records also appear under a second study, on yellow fever vaccine responses in identical twins.

Sequencing was done on a sample of PBMCs. The receptor was derived from a woman younger than 35 in good health. V gene TRBV19 combines with J gene TRBJ2-1; TRBD1 agrees at 7 bases. This CDR3 is CASSMGQFNEQFF. CDR3 nucleotides: TGTGCCAGTAGTATGGGACAGTTCAATGAGCAGTTCTTC.